One and the same sample provided the 21 T cell receptor beta chains below, sequenced in a study of response to subunit inactivated influenza vaccine. TCRdb re-called the RT-PCR reads with MiXCR, one entry per CDR3 protein. There are roughly 710,000 distinct CDR3 sequences in the sample; roughly 15% occur only once, and about 7.6% lies in the top ten. The specimen was PBMCs from blood, collected roughly 2 weeks before vaccination. These receptors all come from a man aged 45-65 years who received an inactivated influenza vaccine.

This clonotype was found a few times. V usage is TRBV11-2 and J usage is TRBJ2-3; TRBD1 aligns across 7 bases. With V trimmed by 5 bases and J by 8 bases, 7 bases remained unmatched. The CDR3 is made up of 13 amino acids. Germline V gene sequence: CDR1 SGHAT, CDR2 FQNNGV. The CDR3 bases are TGTGCCAGCAGCCCCACAGGGGTTCGTACGCAGTATTTT. Encoded protein: CASSPTGVRTQYF.

This chain links TRBV27 with TRBJ2-1; D is ambiguous. V was trimmed by 5 bases and J by 10 bases, leaving 15 bases between them. The CDR3 has 13 amino acids. In germline, CDR1 is MNHEY, CDR2 SMNVEV (reference sequence). The CDR3 is CASSPNTPGEQFF. The CDR3 nucleotides are TGTGCCAGCAGTCCAAACACGCCAGGCGAGCAGTTCTTC.

The chain is built from TRBV3-1 and TRBJ2-3, with 12 nucleotides matching TRBD2. Germline V gene lookup returns CDR1 LGHDT and CDR2 YNNKEL (reference sequence). The J segment lost 6 bases and the V segment lost 5 bases, leaving 9 bases of the junction unmatched. This CDR3 has 16 residues. CDR3 nucleotides: TGTGCCAGCAGCGCCCTGCCCGGGACTAGCGGGGATACGCAGTATTTT. Amino acid sequence: CASSALPGTSGDTQYF.

The chain recombines TRBV25-1 with TRBJ2-7; D remains unclear. This CDR3 is 13 amino acids long. Germline CDR1 MGHDK, CDR2 SYGVNS. V was pared by 6 bases and J by 3 bases, with 12 bases between. This CDR3 reads CASRSTENYEQYF. The CDR3 region has the DNA TGTGCCAGCAGAAGTACAGAAAACTACGAGCAGTACTTC.

The chain employs TRBV5-1 and TRBJ2-1; no clear D gene. The ends were cut back, 1 base at V and 9 bases at J, with 11 bases in the middle. Germline CDR1 reads SGHRS; CDR2 reads YFSETQ. The CDR3 totals 13 residues. The CDR3 DNA reads as TGCGCCAGCAGCTTGAGCGAGCCGGGTGAGCAGTTCTTC. The encoded protein is CASSLSEPGEQFF.

This clonotype came up many times. V usage is TRBV5-6 and J usage is TRBJ2-5; D is unresolved. The CDR3 runs to 15 residues. Germline CDR1 reads SGHDT; CDR2 reads YYEEEE. V shed 1 base and J shed 0 bases, with 10 bases lying between them. CDR3 coding DNA: TGTGCCAGCAGCTTGCCCCAGGAGCACCAAGAGACCCAGTACTTC. It specifies CASSLPQEHQETQYF.

This clonotype occurred a few times. The chain recombines TRBV5-4 with TRBJ2-1; D not resolved. Trimming took 4 bases from V and 0 from J, leaving 14 bases between them. Germline V gene lookup returns CDR1 SGHNT and CDR2 YYREEE (reference sequence). The CDR3 loop spans 16 amino acids. CDR3 nucleotides: TGTGCCAGCAGCCCAGGTGGGCGCGGCTCCTACAATGAGCAGTTCTTC. Translation gives CASSPGGRGSYNEQFF.

The V gene is TRBV5-1, the J gene TRBJ2-3, with unresolved D. V lost 4 bases, J lost 6 bases, and 12 bases lay in between. The length of the CDR3 is 13 residues. Germline loops: CDR1 SGHRS, CDR2 YFSETQ. CDR3 sequence: CASSQRLGDTQYF. The CDR3, as DNA: TGCGCCAGCAGCCAGAGGCTCGGCGATACGCAGTATTTT.

This clonotype was seen more than once but under ten times. The chain couples TRBV7-3 to TRBJ2-3, with TRBD1 matching 7 bases. The V and J ends lost 6 bases and 2 bases, in that order; junction bases with no gene match: 5. Per the germline V gene, CDR1 is SGHTA and CDR2 is FQGTGA. This CDR3 has 14 amino acids. CDR3 sequence reads: CASSTGTDTDTQYF. The DNA for the CDR3 is TGTGCCAGCAGTACCGGGACAGACACAGATACGCAGTATTTT.

This clonotype came up many times. The chain links TRBV19 to TRBJ1-2; tentative D call: TRBD1 (5 bases). Germline V CDR1 and CDR2: LNHDA, SQIVND (reference sequence). This CDR3 contains 11 residues. With 10 bases removed from V and 6 bases from J, the gap between germline ends came to 12 bases. CDR3 sequence: CATPTRDGYTF. The CDR3 DNA is TGTGCCACCCCAACCAGGGATGGCTACACCTTC.

V is TRBV28 and J is TRBJ2-7; 9 positions agree with TRBD2. V dropped 3 bases and J dropped 4; count of bases not matched to a gene: 4. This CDR3 contains 14 residues. Germline loops: CDR1 MDHEN, CDR2 SYDVKM. The CDR3 coding sequence is TGTGCCAGCAGTTTTGAGCGGGAGGAGTACGAGCAGTACTTC. As protein: CASSFEREEYEQYF.

The chain has TRBV29-1 and TRBJ1-1; possibly TRBD1 for D (5 bases). The CDR3 contains 15 residues. The germline V gene has CDR1 SQVTM and CDR2 ANQGSEA. The V end lost 5 bases, the J end lost 3 bases, and 19 bases lay between the germline ends. CDR3 sequence (DNA): TGCAGCGTTTTGATTAGATATTGGGACGACACTGAAGCTTTCTTT. Its protein is CSVLIRYWDDTEAFF. The full variable domain, its missing parts supplied by reference TRBV29-1 and TRBJ1-1, is SAVISQKPSRDICQRGTSLTIQCQVDSQVTMMFWYRQQPGQSLTLIATANQGSEATYESGFVIDKFPISRPNLTFSTLTVSNMSPEDSSIYLCSVLIRYWDDTEAFFGQGTRLTVV.

The V and J genes are TRBV28 and TRBJ1-1; 8 bases match TRBD1. V shed 7 bases, J shed 1 base, and the junction held 8 bases outside the gene matches. Germline CDR1 and CDR2: MDHEN and SYDVKM. The CDR3 has 15 residues. The CDR3 nucleotides read TGTGCCAGCACCCTTCCCACAGGGGGGAACACTGAAGCTTTCTTT. Its translation: CASTLPTGGNTEAFF.

CDR3 in DNA: TGCGCCAGCAGCCAAGATTATTCCCTCGAAAAACTGTTTTTT. Its translation: CASSQDYSLEKLFF. The chain uses TRBV4-3 and TRBJ1-4; no clear D. The CDR3 runs 14 residues. Germline lookup yields CDR1 LGHNA and CDR2 YSLEER. With 0 bases removed from V and 8 bases from J, the gap between germline ends came to 10 bases.

This clonotype occurred many times. V gene TRBV5-6 combines with J gene TRBJ1-2; perhaps TRBD1 as D (5 bases). The CDR3 totals 15 residues. V was shortened by 4 bases and J by 4 bases, with 17 bases between the two germline ends. Germline V gives CDR1 SGHDT, CDR2 YYEEEE. The CDR3 nucleotides read TGTGCCAGCAGCCTACGAACCTCCGGGGGCTATGGCTACACCTTC. This encodes CASSLRTSGGYGYTF.

V and J are TRBV7-9 and TRBJ2-7; 7 bases are shared with TRBD1. This CDR3 spans 13 amino acids. The V and J ends lost 3 bases and 6 bases, in that order; junction bases with no gene match: 5. Germline V gene sequence: CDR1 SEHNR, CDR2 FQNEAQ (reference sequence). The CDR3 loop reads CASSLAPGGEQYF. In DNA form, the CDR3 reads TGTGCCAGCAGCTTGGCCCCAGGGGGCGAGCAGTACTTC.

This clonotype was seen many times. The chain couples TRBV20-1 to TRBJ1-5; 8 bases are a match to TRBD1. Germline trimming cut 0 bases from V and 5 bases from J; bases unmatched to any gene: 9. Germline values: CDR1 DFQATT, CDR2 SNEGSKA (reference sequence). The CDR3 has 16 residues. The CDR3 DNA reads TGCAGTGCTAGAGACCTAACAGGGGGGGTCGATCAGCCCCAGCATTTT. Amino acids: CSARDLTGGVDQPQHF.

This clonotype was detected only a few times. The chain has TRBV20-1 and TRBJ2-7; 13 bases are a match to TRBD2. Germline V gene lookup returns CDR1 DFQATT and CDR2 SNEGSKA (reference sequence). V lost 0 bases to trimming and J lost 4 bases; unmatched junction nucleotides: 3. The CDR3 runs to 15 residues. The chain's CDR3 is CSARDAGLAGYEQYF. DNA of the CDR3: TGCAGTGCTAGAGACGCGGGACTAGCGGGGTACGAGCAGTACTTC.

The chain carries TRBV18 and TRBJ2-4, with unresolved D. V lost 4 bases, J lost 9 bases, and 16 bases lay in between. Per the germline V gene, CDR1 is KGHSH and CDR2 is LQKENI. The length of the CDR3 is 14 residues. CDR3 sequence: CASSRSGIPSIQYF. CDR3 bases: TGTGCCAGCTCACGGTCCGGAATTCCATCCATTCAGTACTTC.

The J gene is TRBJ1-1, the V gene TRBV10-3; possibly TRBD1 for D (6 bases). The length of the CDR3 is 14 residues. Germline CDR1 is ENHRY and CDR2 is SYGVKD. Trimming cost V 7 bases and J 3 bases, with 15 bases left between them. The CDR3: CAITFTEGDTEAFF. The DNA for the CDR3 is TGTGCCATCACCTTCACTGAGGGGGACACTGAAGCTTTCTTT.

This clonotype occurred many times. The V gene is TRBV4-3, the J gene TRBJ2-7; the D gene is possibly TRBD1 (5 bases). The CDR3 length is 19 residues. The germline V gene has CDR1 LGHNA and CDR2 YSLEER. Trimming took 0 bases from V and 0 from J, leaving 21 bases between them. DNA for the CDR3: TGCGCCAGCAGCCAAGATCTAGTAGTAACCGTAGACAGCTCCTACGAGCAGTACTTC. Its translation is CASSQDLVVTVDSSYEQYF.